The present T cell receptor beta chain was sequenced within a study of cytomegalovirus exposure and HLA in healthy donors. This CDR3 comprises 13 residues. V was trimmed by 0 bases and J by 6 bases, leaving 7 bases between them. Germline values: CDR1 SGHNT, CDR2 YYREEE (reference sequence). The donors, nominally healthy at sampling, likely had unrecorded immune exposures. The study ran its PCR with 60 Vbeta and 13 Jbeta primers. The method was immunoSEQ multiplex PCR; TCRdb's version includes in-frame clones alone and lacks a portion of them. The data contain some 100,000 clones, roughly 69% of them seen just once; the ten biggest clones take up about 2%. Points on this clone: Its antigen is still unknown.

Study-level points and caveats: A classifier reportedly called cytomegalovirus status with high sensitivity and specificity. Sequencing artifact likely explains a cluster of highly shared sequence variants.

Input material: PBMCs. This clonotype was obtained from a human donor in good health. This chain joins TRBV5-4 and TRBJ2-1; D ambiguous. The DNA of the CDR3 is TGTGCCAGCAGCTTGGTCGCGAGCAATGAGCAGTTCTTC. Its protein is CASSLVASNEQFF.